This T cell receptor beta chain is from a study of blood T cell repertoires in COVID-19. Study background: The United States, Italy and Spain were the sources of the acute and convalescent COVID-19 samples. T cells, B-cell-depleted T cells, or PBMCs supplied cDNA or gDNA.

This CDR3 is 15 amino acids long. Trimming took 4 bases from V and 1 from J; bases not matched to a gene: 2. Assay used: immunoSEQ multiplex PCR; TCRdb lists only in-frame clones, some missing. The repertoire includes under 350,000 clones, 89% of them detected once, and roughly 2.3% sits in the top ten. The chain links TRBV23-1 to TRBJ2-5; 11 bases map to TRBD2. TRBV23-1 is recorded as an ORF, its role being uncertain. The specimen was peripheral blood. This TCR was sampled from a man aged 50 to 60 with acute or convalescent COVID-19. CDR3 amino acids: CASSLGLAVQETQYF. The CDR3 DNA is TGCGCCAGCAGTCTGGGACTAGCGGTCCAAGAGACCCAGTACTTC.